This TCR beta chain comes out of a study of blood T cells in healthy people across ages. This clonotype was seen only a few times. A second PCR of roughly 7 to 11 cycles used a sample-barcoded 5' primer and a J-beta primer mix. One entry per CDR3 protein, called by TCRdb with MiXCR from the 5' RACE reads. Of hundreds of thousands of distinct CDR3 sequences in the sample, more than 25% were seen once. The CDR3 is 17 amino acids. Germline CDR1 and CDR2: ENHRY and SYGVKD. The trim removed 5 bases at V and 2 bases at J, leaving 12 bases unmatched. This same sample was also part of a study on T cells of mothers and their children.

Sequences were obtained from blood. The TCR comes from a boy aged 5 to 17 in good health. This sequence joins TRBV10-3 and TRBJ1-3; 7 bases map to TRBD1. CDR3 sequence (DNA): TGTGCCATCAGTTTGAATCCGACAGGGTCAGCTGGAAACACCATATATTTT. Protein: CAISLNPTGSAGNTIYF.